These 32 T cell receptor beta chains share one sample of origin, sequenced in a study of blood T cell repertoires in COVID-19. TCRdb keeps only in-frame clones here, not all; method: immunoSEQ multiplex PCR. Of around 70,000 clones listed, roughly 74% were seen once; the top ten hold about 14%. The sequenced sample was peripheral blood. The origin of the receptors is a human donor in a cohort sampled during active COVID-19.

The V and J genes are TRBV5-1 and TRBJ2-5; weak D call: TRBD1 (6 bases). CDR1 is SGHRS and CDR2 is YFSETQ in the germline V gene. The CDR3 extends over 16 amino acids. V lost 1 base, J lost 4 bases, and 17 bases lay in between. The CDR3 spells CASSLHGGEDPETQYF. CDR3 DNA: TGCGCCAGCAGCTTGCATGGGGGCGAGGATCCAGAGACCCAGTACTTC.

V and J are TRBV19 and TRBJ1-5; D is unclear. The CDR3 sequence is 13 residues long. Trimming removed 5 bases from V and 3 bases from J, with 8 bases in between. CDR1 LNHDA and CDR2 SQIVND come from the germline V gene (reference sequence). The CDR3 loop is CASSLRFNQPQHF. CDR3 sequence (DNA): TGTGCCAGTAGTCTTAGATTCAATCAGCCCCAGCATTTT.

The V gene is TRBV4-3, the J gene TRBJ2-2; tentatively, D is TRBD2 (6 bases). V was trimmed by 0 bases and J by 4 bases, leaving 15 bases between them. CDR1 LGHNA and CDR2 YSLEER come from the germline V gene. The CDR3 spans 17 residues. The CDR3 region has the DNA TGCGCCAGCAGCCAAGAGGGCGGGGTGCGTGGCACCGGGGAGCTGTTTTTT. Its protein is CASSQEGGVRGTGELFF.

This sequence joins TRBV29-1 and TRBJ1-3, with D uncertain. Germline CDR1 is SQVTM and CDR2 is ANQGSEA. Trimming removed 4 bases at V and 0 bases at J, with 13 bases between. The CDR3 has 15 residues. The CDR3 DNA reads TGCAGCGTTGTCGGAAGCAGCGTCTCTGGAAACACCATATATTTT. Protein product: CSVVGSSVSGNTIYF.

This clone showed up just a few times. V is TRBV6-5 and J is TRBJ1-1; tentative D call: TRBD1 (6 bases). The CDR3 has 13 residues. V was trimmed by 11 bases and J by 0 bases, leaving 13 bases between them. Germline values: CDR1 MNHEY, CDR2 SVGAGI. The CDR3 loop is CAGAGTMNTEAFF. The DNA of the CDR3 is TGTGCCGGCGCCGGGACAATGAACACTGAAGCTTTCTTT.

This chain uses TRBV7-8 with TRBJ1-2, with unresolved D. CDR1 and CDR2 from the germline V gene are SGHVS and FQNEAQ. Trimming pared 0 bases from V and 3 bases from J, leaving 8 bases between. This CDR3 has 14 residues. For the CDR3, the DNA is TGTGCCAGCAGCTTAGCCGGGTATCACTATGGCTACACCTTC. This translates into CASSLAGYHYGYTF.

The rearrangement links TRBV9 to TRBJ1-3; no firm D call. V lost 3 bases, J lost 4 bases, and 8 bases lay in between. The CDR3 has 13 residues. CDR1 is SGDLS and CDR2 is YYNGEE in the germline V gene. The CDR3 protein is CASSALLGNTIYF. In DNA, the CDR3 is TGTGCCAGCAGCGCCCTTTTAGGAAACACCATATATTTT.

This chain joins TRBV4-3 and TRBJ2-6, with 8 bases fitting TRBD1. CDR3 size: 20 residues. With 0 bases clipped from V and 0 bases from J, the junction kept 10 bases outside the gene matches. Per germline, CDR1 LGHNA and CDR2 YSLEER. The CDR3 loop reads CASSQDIIGQGYSGANVLTF. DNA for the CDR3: TGCGCCAGCAGCCAAGATATAATCGGACAGGGCTACTCTGGGGCCAACGTCCTGACTTTC.

The CDR3 DNA reads TGTGCCAGCTCACCATCGGACAACTACAATGAGCAGTTCTTC. The encoded protein is CASSPSDNYNEQFF. The chain recombines TRBV18 with TRBJ2-1, with D possibly matching TRBD1 (5 bases). The V end was cut by 2 bases, the J end by 3 bases, with 8 bases between. CDR1 and CDR2 (germline): KGHSH, LQKENI. This CDR3 region has 14 residues.

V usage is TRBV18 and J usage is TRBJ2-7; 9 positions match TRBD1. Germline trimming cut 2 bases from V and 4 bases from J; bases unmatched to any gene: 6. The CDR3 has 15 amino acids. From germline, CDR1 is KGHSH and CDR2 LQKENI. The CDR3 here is CASSPGPGQGYEQYF. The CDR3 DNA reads TGTGCCAGCTCACCAGGGCCGGGACAGGGTTACGAGCAGTACTTC.

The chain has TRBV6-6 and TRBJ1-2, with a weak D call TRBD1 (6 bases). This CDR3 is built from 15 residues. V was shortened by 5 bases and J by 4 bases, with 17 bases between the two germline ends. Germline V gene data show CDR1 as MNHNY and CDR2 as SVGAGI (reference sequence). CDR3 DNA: TGTGCCAGCAGTCCCGGCCCCGGACAGACCTATGGCTACACCTTC. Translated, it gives CASSPGPGQTYGYTF.

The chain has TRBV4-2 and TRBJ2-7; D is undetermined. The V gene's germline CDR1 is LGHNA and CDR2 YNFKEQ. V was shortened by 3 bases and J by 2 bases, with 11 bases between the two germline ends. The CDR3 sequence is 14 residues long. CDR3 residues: CASSQTTETYEQYF. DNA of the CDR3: TGTGCCAGCAGCCAGACCACAGAAACCTACGAGCAGTACTTC.

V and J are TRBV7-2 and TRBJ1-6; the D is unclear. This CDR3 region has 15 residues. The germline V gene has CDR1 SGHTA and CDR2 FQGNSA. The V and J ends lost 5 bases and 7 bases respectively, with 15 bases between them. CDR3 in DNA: TGTGCCAGCAGCCCCTGGACTGGAGGGAATTCACCCCTCCACTTT. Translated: CASSPWTGGNSPLHF. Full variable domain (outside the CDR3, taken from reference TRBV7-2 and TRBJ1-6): GAGVSQSPSNKVTEKGKDVELRCDPISGHTALYWYRQSLGQGLEFLIYFQGNSAPDKSGLPSDRFSAERTGGSVSTLTIQRTQQEDSAVYLCASSPWTGGNSPLHFGNGTRLTVT.

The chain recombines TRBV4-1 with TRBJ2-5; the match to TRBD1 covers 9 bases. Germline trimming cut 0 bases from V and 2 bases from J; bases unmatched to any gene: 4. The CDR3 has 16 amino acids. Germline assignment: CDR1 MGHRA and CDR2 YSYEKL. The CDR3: CASSQDRGTGQETQYF. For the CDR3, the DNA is TGCGCCAGCAGCCAAGATAGAGGGACAGGGCAAGAGACCCAGTACTTC.

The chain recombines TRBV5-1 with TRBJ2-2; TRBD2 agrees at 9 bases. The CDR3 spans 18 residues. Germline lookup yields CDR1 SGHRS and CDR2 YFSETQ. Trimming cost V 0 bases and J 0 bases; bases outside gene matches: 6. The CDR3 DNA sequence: TGCGCCAGCAGCTTGGAAGGCGGGAGGGCCTCGAACACCGGGGAGCTGTTTTTT. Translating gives CASSLEGGRASNTGELFF.

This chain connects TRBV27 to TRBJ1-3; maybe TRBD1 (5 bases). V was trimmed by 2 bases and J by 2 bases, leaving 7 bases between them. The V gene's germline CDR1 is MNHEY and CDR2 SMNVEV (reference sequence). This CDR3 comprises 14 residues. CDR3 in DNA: TGTGCCAGCAGTTTACAGGGTACTGGAAACACCATATATTTT. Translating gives CASSLQGTGNTIYF.

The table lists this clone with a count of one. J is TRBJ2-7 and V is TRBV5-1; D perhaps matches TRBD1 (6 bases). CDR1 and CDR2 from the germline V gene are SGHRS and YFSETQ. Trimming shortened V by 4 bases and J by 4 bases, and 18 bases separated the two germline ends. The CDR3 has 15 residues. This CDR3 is CASSPARDTSYEQYF. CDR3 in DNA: TGCGCCAGCAGCCCGGCCCGGGACACCTCTTACGAGCAGTACTTC.

CDR3 region: CATMNTGQINQPQHF. The DNA of the CDR3 is TGTGCCACCATGAACACGGGACAGATCAATCAGCCCCAGCATTTT. This chain joins TRBV6-5 and TRBJ1-5; 7 bases are a match to TRBD1. CDR3 length: 15 amino acids. Per germline, CDR1 MNHEY and CDR2 SVGAGI. V lost 10 bases to trimming and J lost 3 bases; unmatched junction nucleotides: 12.

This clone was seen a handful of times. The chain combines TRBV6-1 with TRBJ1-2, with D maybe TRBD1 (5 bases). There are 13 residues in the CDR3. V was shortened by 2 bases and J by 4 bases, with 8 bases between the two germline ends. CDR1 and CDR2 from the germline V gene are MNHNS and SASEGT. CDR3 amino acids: CASSETQGYGYTF. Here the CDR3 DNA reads TGTGCCAGCAGTGAAACCCAGGGCTATGGCTACACCTTC.

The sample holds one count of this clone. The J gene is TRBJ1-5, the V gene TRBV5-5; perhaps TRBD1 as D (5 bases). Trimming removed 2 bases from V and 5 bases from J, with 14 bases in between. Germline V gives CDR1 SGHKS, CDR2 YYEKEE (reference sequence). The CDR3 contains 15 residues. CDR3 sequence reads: CASSLIPRDDQPQHF. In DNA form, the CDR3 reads TGTGCCAGCAGCTTAATTCCCAGGGATGATCAGCCCCAGCATTTT.

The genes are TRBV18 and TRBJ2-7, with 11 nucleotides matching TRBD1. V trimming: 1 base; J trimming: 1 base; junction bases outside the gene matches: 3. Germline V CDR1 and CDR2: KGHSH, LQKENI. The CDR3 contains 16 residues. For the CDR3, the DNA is TGTGCCAGCTCACCACGGGGGACAGGGGGTTCCTACGAGCAGTACTTC. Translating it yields CASSPRGTGGSYEQYF.

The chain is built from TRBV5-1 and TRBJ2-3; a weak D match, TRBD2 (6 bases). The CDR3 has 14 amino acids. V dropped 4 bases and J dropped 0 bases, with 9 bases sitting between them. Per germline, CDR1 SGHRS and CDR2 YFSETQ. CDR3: CASSPAGSTDTQYF. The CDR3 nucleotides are TGCGCCAGCAGCCCAGCGGGTAGCACAGATACGCAGTATTTT. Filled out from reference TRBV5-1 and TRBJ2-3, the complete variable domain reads KAGVTQTPRYLIKTRGQQVTLSCSPISGHRSVSWYQQTPGQGLQFLFEYFSETQRNKGNFPGRFSGRQFSNSRSEMNVSTLELGDSALYLCASSPAGSTDTQYFGPGTRLTVL.

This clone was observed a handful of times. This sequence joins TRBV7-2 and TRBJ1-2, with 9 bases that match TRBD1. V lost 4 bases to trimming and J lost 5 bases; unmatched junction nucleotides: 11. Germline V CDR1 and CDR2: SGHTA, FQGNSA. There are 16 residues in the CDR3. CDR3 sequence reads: CASSSTQTGGMYGYTF. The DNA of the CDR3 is TGTGCCAGCAGCTCCACTCAGACAGGGGGAATGTATGGCTACACCTTC. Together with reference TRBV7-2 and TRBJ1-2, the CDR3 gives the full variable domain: GAGVSQSPSNKVTEKGKDVELRCDPISGHTALYWYRQSLGQGLEFLIYFQGNSAPDKSGLPSDRFSAERTGGSVSTLTIQRTQQEDSAVYLCASSSTQTGGMYGYTFGSGTRLTVV.

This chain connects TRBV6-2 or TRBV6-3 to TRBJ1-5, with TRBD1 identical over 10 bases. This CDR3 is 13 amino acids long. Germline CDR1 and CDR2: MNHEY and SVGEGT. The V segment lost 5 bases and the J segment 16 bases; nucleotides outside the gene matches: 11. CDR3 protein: CASSDQLRDRGHF. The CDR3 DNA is TGTGCCAGCAGTGACCAGCTCCGGGACAGGGGACATTTT.

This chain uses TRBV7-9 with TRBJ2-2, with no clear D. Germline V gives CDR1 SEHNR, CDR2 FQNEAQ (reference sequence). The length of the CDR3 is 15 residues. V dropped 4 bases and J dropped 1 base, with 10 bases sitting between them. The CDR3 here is CASSSPRQNTGELFF. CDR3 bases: TGTGCCAGCAGCTCCCCCCGACAGAACACCGGGGAGCTGTTTTTT.

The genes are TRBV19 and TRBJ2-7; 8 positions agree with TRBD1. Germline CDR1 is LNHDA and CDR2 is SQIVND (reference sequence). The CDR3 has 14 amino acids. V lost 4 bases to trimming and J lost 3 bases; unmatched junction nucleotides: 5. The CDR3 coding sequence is TGTGCCAGTAGTAAGGGCGACAGGGGCTACGAGCAGTACTTC. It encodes CASSKGDRGYEQYF. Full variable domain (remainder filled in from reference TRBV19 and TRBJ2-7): DGGITQSPKYLFRKEGQNVTLSCEQNLNHDAMYWYRQDPGQGLRLIYYSQIVNDFQKGDIAEGYSVSREKKESFPLTVTSAQKNPTAFYLCASSKGDRGYEQYFGPGTRLTVT.

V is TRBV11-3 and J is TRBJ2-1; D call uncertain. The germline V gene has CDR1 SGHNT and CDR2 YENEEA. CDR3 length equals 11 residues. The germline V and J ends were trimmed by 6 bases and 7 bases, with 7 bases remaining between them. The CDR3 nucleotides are TGTGCCAGCAGTATATCTAATGAGCAGTTCTTC. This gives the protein CASSISNEQFF.

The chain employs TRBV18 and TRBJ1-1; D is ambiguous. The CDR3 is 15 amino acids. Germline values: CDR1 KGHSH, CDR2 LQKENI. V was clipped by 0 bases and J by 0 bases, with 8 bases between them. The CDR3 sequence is CASSPPNTVNTEAFF. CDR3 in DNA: TGTGCCAGCTCACCACCGAACACAGTGAACACTGAAGCTTTCTTT.

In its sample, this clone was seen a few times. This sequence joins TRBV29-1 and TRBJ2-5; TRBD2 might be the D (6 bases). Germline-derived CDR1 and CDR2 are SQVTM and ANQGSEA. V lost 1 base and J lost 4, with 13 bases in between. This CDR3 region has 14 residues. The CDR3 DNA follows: TGCAGCGTTGAAGGAGATCCGGGACTAGAGACCCAGTACTTC. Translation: CSVEGDPGLETQYF.

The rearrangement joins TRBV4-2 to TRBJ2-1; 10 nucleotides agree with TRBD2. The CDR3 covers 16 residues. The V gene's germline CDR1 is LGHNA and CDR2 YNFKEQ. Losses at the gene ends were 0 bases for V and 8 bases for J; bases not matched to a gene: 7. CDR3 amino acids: CASSQDGRTSGYEQFF. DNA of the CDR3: TGTGCCAGCAGCCAAGATGGAAGGACTAGCGGTTATGAGCAGTTCTTC.

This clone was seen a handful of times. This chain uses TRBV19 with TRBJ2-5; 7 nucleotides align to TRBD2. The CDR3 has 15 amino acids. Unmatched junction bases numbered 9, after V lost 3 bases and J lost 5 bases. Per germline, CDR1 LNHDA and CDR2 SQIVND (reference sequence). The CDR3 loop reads CASSIWLAAEETQYF. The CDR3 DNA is TGTGCCAGTAGTATTTGGCTAGCGGCCGAGGAGACCCAGTACTTC.

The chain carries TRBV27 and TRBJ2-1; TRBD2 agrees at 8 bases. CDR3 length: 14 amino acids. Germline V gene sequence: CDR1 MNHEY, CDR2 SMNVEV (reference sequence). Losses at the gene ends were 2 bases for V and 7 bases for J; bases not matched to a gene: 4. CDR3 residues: CASSLKRERNEQFF. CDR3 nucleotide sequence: TGTGCCAGCAGTTTAAAGCGGGAGAGGAATGAGCAGTTCTTC.